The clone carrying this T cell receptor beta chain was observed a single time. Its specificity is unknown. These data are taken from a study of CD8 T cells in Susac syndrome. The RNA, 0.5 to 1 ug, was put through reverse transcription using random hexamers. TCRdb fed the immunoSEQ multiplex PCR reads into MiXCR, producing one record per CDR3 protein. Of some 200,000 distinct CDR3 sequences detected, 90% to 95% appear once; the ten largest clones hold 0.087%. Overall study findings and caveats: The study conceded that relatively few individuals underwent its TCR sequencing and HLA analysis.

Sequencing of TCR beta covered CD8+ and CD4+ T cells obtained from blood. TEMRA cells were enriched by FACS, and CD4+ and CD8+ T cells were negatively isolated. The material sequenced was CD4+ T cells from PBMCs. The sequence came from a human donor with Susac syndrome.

CDR3 sequence (DNA): TGTGCCAGCAGTCCAATAGCGGGAGGAGGGTCCTACAATGAGCAGTTCTTC. This encodes CASSPIAGGGSYNEQFF. The chain has TRBV28 and TRBJ2-1; 10 bases agree with TRBD2. This CDR3 contains 17 residues. V was clipped by 5 bases and J by 1 base; unmatched bases: 8. Germline V gene lookup returns CDR1 MDHEN and CDR2 SYDVKM.